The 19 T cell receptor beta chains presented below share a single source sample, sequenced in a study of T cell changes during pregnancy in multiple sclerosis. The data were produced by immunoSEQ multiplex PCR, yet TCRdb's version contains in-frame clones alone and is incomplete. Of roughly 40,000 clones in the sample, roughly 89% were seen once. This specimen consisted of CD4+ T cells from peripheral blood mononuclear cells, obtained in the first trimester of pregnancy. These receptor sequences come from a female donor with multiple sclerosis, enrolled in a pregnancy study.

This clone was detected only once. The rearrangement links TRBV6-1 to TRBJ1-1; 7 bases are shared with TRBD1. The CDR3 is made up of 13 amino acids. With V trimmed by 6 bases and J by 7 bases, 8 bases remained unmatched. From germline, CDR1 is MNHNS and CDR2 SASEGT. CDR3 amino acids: CASREDRTNEAFF. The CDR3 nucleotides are TGTGCCAGCAGGGAGGACAGGACGAATGAAGCTTTCTTT.

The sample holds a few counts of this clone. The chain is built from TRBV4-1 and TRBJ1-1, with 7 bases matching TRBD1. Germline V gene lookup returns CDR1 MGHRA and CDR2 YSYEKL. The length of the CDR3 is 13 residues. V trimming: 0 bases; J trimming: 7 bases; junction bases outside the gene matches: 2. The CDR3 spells CASSQERTGEAFF. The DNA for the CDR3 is TGCGCCAGCAGCCAAGAAAGGACAGGTGAAGCTTTCTTT.

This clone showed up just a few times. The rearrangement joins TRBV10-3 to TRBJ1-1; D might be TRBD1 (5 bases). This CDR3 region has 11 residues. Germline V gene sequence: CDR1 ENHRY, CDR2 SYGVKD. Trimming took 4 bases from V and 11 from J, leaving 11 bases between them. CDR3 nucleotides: TGTGCCATCAGTGGGGGGGGAGAGGCTTTCTTT. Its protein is CAISGGGEAFF.

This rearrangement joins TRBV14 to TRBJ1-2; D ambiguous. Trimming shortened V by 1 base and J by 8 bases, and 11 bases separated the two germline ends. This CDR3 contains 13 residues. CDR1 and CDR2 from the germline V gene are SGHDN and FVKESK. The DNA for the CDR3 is TGTGCCAGCAGCCAAGTCCCTCTGGGCGGCTACACCTTC. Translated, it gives CASSQVPLGGYTF. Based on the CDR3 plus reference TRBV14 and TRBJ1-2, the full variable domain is EAGVTQFPSHSVIEKGQTVTLRCDPISGHDNLYWYRRVMGKEIKFLLHFVKESKQDESGMPNNRFLAERTGGTYSTLKVQPAELEDSGVYFCASSQVPLGGYTFGSGTRLTVV.

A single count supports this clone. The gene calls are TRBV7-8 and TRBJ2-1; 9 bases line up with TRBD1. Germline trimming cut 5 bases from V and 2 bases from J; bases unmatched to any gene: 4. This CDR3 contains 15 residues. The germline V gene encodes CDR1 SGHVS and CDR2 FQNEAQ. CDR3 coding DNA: TGTGCCAGCAGCCGGGACAGGGTAACCTACAATGAGCAGTTCTTC. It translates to CASSRDRVTYNEQFF.

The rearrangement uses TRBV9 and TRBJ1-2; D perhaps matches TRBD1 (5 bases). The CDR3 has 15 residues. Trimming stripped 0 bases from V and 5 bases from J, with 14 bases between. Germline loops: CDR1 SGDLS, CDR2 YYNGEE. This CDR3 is CASSVDDRQTYGYTF. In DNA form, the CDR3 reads TGTGCCAGCAGCGTAGATGACAGACAGACGTATGGCTACACCTTC.

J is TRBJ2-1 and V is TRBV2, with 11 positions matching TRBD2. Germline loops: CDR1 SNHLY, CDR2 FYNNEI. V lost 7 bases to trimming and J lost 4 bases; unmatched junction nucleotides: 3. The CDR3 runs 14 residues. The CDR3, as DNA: TGTGCCAGCACGGTAGCGGGAGGGTACAATGAGCAGTTCTTC. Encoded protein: CASTVAGGYNEQFF.

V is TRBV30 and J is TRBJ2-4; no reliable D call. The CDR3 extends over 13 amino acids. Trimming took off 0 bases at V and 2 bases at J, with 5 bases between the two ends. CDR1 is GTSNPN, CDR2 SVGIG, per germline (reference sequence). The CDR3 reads CAWSVQPKNIQYF. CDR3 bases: TGTGCCTGGAGTGTACAACCCAAAAACATTCAGTACTTC.

In DNA form, the CDR3 reads TGTGCCATCCGAAAAGGACAGGGGGCATCTCAGCCCCAGCATTTT. Residues: CAIRKGQGASQPQHF. The chain links TRBV10-3 to TRBJ1-5; 11 nucleotides agree with TRBD1. Trimming cost V 8 bases and J 6 bases; bases outside gene matches: 9. This CDR3 comprises 15 residues. The germline V gene encodes CDR1 ENHRY and CDR2 SYGVKD.

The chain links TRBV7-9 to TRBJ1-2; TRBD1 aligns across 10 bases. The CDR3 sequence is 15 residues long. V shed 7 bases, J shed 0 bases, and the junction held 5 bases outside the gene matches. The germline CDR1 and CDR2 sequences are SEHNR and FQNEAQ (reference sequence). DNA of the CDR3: TGTGCCAGCAACCGACAGGGGGCCGCTAACTATGGCTACACCTTC. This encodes CASNRQGAANYGYTF.

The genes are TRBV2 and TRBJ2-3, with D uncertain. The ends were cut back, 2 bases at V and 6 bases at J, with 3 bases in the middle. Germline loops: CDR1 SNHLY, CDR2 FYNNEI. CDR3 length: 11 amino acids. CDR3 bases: TGTGCCAGCAGTGAACGGGATACGCAGTATTTT. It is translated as CASSERDTQYF.

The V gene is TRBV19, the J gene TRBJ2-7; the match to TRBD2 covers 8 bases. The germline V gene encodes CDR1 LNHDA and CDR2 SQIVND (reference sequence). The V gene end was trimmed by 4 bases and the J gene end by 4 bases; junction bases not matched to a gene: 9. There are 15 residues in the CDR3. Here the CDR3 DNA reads TGTGCCAGTAGTACCCCGCGGGGGGCGATATACGAGCAGTACTTC. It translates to CASSTPRGAIYEQYF.

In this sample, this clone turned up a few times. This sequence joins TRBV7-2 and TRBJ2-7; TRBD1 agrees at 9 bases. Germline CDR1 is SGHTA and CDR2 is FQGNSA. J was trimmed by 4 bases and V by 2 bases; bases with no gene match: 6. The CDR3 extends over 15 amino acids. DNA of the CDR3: TGTGCCAGCAGCTTACCCCCGGGACAGGGATACGAGCAGTACTTC. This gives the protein CASSLPPGQGYEQYF.

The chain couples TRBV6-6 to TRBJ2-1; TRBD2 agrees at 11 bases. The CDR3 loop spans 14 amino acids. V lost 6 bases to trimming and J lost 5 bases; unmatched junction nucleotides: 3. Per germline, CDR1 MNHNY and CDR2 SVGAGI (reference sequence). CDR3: CASSHSGRDNEQFF. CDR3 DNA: TGTGCCAGCAGCCATAGCGGGAGGGACAATGAGCAGTTCTTC.

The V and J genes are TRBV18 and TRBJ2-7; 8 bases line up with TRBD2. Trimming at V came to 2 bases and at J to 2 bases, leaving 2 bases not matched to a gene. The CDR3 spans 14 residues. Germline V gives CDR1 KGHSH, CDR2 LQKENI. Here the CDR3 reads CASSPGLAPYEQYF. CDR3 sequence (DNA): TGTGCCAGCTCACCAGGACTAGCCCCCTACGAGCAGTACTTC.

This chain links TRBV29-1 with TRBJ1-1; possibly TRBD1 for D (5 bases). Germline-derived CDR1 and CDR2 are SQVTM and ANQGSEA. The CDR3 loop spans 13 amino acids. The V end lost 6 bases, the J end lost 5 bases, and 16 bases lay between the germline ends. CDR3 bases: TGCAGCGTCCCCTGGAGGGGAGATACTGAAGCTTTCTTT. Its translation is CSVPWRGDTEAFF.

CDR3 nucleotide sequence: TGTGCCAGCAGTGCCGACAAGGGACTAGCGGGAGGGTCCACAGATACGCAGTATTTT. Amino acids: CASSADKGLAGGSTDTQYF. The chain carries TRBV6-1 and TRBJ2-3, with 16 bases identical to TRBD2. V lost 4 bases, J lost 2 bases, and 9 bases stayed unmatched. Per the germline V gene, CDR1 is MNHNS and CDR2 is SASEGT. The CDR3 runs 19 residues.

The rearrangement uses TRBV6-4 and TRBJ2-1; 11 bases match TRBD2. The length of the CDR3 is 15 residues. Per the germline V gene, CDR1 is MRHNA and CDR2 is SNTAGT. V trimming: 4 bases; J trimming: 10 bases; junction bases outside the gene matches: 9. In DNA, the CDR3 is TGTGCCAGCAGTGCGACTAGCGGGACCACGACCGAGCAGTTCTTC. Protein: CASSATSGTTTEQFF.

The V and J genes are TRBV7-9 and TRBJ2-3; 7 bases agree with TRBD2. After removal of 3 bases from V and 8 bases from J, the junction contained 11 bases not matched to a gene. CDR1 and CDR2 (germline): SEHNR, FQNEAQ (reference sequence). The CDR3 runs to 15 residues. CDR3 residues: CASSFQGQGGGTQYF. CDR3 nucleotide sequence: TGTGCCAGCAGCTTCCAGGGCCAGGGCGGGGGTACGCAGTATTTT. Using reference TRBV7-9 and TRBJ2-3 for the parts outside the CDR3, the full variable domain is DTGVSQNPRHKITKRGQNVTFRCDPISEHNRLYWYRQTLGQGPEFLTYFQNEAQLEKSRLLSDRFSAERPKGSFSTLEIQRTEQGDSAMYLCASSFQGQGGGTQYFGPGTRLTVL.